These 9 T cell receptor beta chains originate from one sample sequenced in a study of identical twins. TCRdb redid the calling of the 5' RACE reads with MiXCR, one entry per CDR3 protein. This sample has around 1.7 million distinct CDR3 sequences; around 29% occur once, and the top ten carry under 0.35%. The material sequenced was cord blood. These TCRs come from a newborn girl in good health.

The chain has TRBV14 and TRBJ2-5, with TRBD2 matching 16 bases. CDR1 and CDR2 from the germline V gene are SGHDN and FVKESK. The CDR3 consists of 17 residues. The V gene end was trimmed by 0 bases and the J gene end by 11 bases; junction bases not matched to a gene: 9. The CDR3 bases are TGTGCCAGCAGCCAAGAACGGGGACTAGCGGGAGGGGATGAGCAGTACTTC. It encodes CASSQERGLAGGDEQYF.

This chain links TRBV19 with TRBJ2-4, with 8 nucleotides matching TRBD1. The J call may not be correct, given that the DNA end is closer to TRBJ2-7. The CDR3 sequence is 15 residues long. From germline, CDR1 is LNHDA and CDR2 SQIVND (reference sequence). CDR3 nucleotide sequence: TGTGCCAGTAGGGCATCGGGGACAGGTGAATACGAGCAGTACTTC. Translated: CASRASGTGEYEQYF.

This clonotype has a handful of counts. The CDR3 loop reads CSGLSGANVLTF. CDR3 bases: TGCAGTGGTCTCTCTGGGGCCAACGTCCTGACTTTC. V usage is TRBV20-1 and J usage is TRBJ2-6; D is uncertain. V lost 7 bases and J 0 bases, leaving 4 bases between the germline ends. Germline loops: CDR1 DFQATT, CDR2 SNEGSKA (reference sequence). This CDR3 has 12 amino acids.

As for this clonotype: At one of its ends the junction is not consistent with the germline gene, which may arise from a read error. V usage is TRBV4-1 and J usage is TRBJ2-7, with a weak D call TRBD2 (6 bases). The germline gives CDR1 MGHRA, CDR2 YSYEKL. This CDR3 is built from 15 residues. CDR3 amino acids: CASSQGGGTLYGQYF. DNA for the CDR3: TGCGCCAGCAGCCAAGGAGGAGGGACCCTCTACGGGCAGTACTTC.

The table lists this clonotype with a count of one. The chain employs TRBV9 and TRBJ2-2; D is perhaps TRBD2 (6 bases). Trimming took 4 bases from V and 12 from J, leaving 13 bases between them. The CDR3 covers 12 residues. Germline loops: CDR1 SGDLS, CDR2 YYNGEE. The CDR3 reads CASSPQEGKLFF. Written as DNA, the CDR3 is TGTGCCAGCAGCCCCCAGGAGGGCAAGCTGTTTTTT.

V and J are TRBV28 and TRBJ2-1; no clear D gene. Trimming pared 10 bases from V and 9 bases from J, leaving 10 bases between. The CDR3 is 10 residues long. Germline CDR1 MDHEN, CDR2 SYDVKM. The CDR3: CATWYGEQFF. As DNA, the CDR3 is TGTGCCACCTGGTATGGTGAGCAGTTCTTC.

The chain joins TRBV27 to TRBJ2-1; 12 bases agree with TRBD2. The CDR3 runs to 18 residues. Germline V gene lookup returns CDR1 MNHEY and CDR2 SMNVEV (reference sequence). V shed 4 bases and J 0 bases; nucleotides not matched to a gene: 7. Written as DNA, the CDR3 is TGTGCCAGCAGTTCCCCGACTAGCGGGAGTTTCTCCTACAATGAGCAGTTCTTC. Residues: CASSSPTSGSFSYNEQFF.

In its sample, this clonotype was seen many times. CDR3 DNA: TGTGCCAGCAGTTTAGGGGGGAATAGTCAGTACTTC. It codes for CASSLGGNSQYF. V and J are TRBV28 and TRBJ2-4; D is perhaps TRBD2 (6 bases). Trimming cost V 2 bases and J 12 bases, with 11 bases left between them. From germline, CDR1 is MDHEN and CDR2 SYDVKM. The CDR3 is 12 amino acids.

The chain recombines TRBV12-3 or TRBV12-4 with TRBJ2-1, with 8 positions matching TRBD1. CDR3 size: 13 residues. V shed 6 bases and J 13 bases; nucleotides not matched to a gene: 11. The CDR3 bases are TGTGCCAGCAGCGGACAGGGTGTTGGGACCCAGTTCTTC. It encodes CASSGQGVGTQFF.